Below, 30 T cell receptor beta chains from the same sample are listed, as sequenced in a study of Graves' ophthalmopathy and Graves' hyperthyroidism. The TCR beta CDR3 regions underwent amplification from RNA transcripts. The first-round RT-PCR employed HTBI primers together with the Qiagen OneStep RT-PCR kit. A multiplex PCR was then performed as the second round. Via MiXCR, TCRdb re-called the multiplex PCR reads, giving one row per CDR3 protein. The sample carries over a million distinct CDR3 sequences, about 40% recorded once. Material: peripheral blood or thyroid tissue (not recorded which). These receptors all come from an adult man with Graves' hyperthyroidism.

There are many counts of this clonotype. J is TRBJ2-7 and V is TRBV14; D unclear. V gave up 2 bases and J gave up 4 bases, with 6 bases separating them. From germline, CDR1 is SGHDN and CDR2 FVKESK. The CDR3 has 12 residues. CDR3 sequence (DNA): TGTGCCAGCAGCCAATGGAGATACGAGCAGTACTTC. Protein product: CASSQWRYEQYF.

About this clonotype: This could be a read error, since a much larger clone is one nucleotide away. The V gene is TRBV9, the J gene TRBJ1-6; D remains unclear. Germline V lookup: CDR1 SGDLS, CDR2 YYNGEE. The CDR3 extends over 17 amino acids. V was clipped by 7 bases and J by 0 bases, with 17 bases between them. CDR3 sequence reads: CASGRGGRSSYNSPLHF. In DNA form, the CDR3 reads TGTGCCAGCGGCAGAGGTGGACGGAGCTCCTATAATTCACCCCTCCACTTT.

Ten or more counts support this clonotype. CDR3 protein: CASRFDEAFF. The CDR3 DNA sequence: TGTGCCAGCAGGTTTGATGAAGCTTTCTTT. The chain carries TRBV7-9 and TRBJ1-1; D is uncertain. Deletions cut 6 bases from V and 7 bases from J, with 6 bases between. Germline loops: CDR1 SEHNR, CDR2 FQNEAQ (reference sequence). CDR3 length: 10 amino acids. Complete variable domain (other parts from reference TRBV7-9 and TRBJ1-1): DTGVSQNPRHKITKRGQNVTFRCDPISEHNRLYWYRQTLGQGPEFLTYFQNEAQLEKSRLLSDRFSAERPKGSFSTLEIQRTEQGDSAMYLCASRFDEAFFGQGTRLTVV.

This clonotype came up many times. CDR3 amino acids: CASSLVWTGRGQHF. In DNA, the CDR3 is TGTGCCAGCAGCTTAGTTTGGACAGGACGGGGCCAGCATTTT. This chain links TRBV7-8 with TRBJ1-5; TRBD1 agrees at 7 bases. CDR1 is SGHVS and CDR2 is FQNEAQ in the germline V gene. V was clipped by 1 base and J by 12 bases; unmatched bases: 9. The CDR3 totals 14 residues.

Many counts were recorded for this clonotype. The chain joins TRBV20-1 to TRBJ2-6; TRBD1 is a possible D gene (6 bases). Germline V gene lookup returns CDR1 DFQATT and CDR2 SNEGSKA (reference sequence). Trimming cost V 6 bases and J 0 bases, with 9 bases left between them. This CDR3 region has 14 residues. DNA of the CDR3: TGCAGTGCGGGACACATCTCTGGGGCCAACGTCCTGACTTTC. This sequence encodes CSAGHISGANVLTF.

This clonotype was observed a few times. This sequence joins TRBV4-3 and TRBJ1-1; the D is unclear. The CDR3 has 14 amino acids. With 0 bases removed from V and 5 bases from J, the gap between germline ends came to 10 bases. Germline CDR1 LGHNA, CDR2 YSLEER. The CDR3 coding sequence is TGCGCCAGCAGCCAAGACCTCCCCAGGACTGAAGCTTTCTTT. This codes for CASSQDLPRTEAFF.

As concerns this clonotype: One end of the junction fails to match germline, which may point to a read error. CDR3 residues: CASSYSDRAYGYTF. In DNA, the CDR3 is TGTGCCAGCAGTTATTCCGACAGGGCCTATGGCTACACCTTC. The chain links TRBV10-3 to TRBJ1-2, with 7 bases matching TRBD1. Germline V CDR1 and CDR2: ENHRY, SYGVKD. This CDR3 contains 14 residues.

J is TRBJ2-2 and V is TRBV20-1; 13 bases are a match to TRBD2. V trimming: 3 bases; J trimming: 6 bases; junction bases outside the gene matches: 7. The germline V gene has CDR1 DFQATT and CDR2 SNEGSKA (reference sequence). This CDR3 has 16 residues. The CDR3 here is CSASRLAGGLAGELFF. In DNA, the CDR3 is TGCAGTGCTAGTAGACTAGCGGGAGGACTCGCCGGGGAGCTGTTTTTT.

The chain carries TRBV29-1 and TRBJ1-2, with D maybe TRBD1 (5 bases). V was shortened by 4 bases and J by 7 bases, with 10 bases between the two germline ends. CDR3 size: 11 residues. Germline CDR1 reads SQVTM; CDR2 reads ANQGSEA. This CDR3 is CSVGGGVGYTF. CDR3 DNA: TGCAGCGTTGGGGGAGGGGTTGGCTACACCTTC.

This rearrangement joins TRBV4-1 to TRBJ1-2; D not certain. The V end lost 1 base, the J end lost 5 bases, and 8 bases lay between the germline ends. Germline assignment: CDR1 MGHRA and CDR2 YSYEKL. The length of the CDR3 is 13 residues. The CDR3 protein is CASSQGRTYGYTF. In DNA, the CDR3 is TGCGCCAGCAGCCAAGGACGGACGTATGGCTACACCTTC.

The CDR3 DNA is TGTGCCAGCATGGGGACAGGGCCAGAGACCCAGCATTTT. Protein: CASMGTGPETQHF. The V and J genes are TRBV9 and TRBJ1-5; TRBD1 aligns across 9 bases. Germline assignment: CDR1 SGDLS and CDR2 YYNGEE. CDR3 size: 13 residues. V was clipped by 6 bases and J by 11 bases; unmatched bases: 9.

This clonotype came up many times. The V gene is TRBV12-3 or TRBV12-4, the J gene TRBJ1-1, with D unclear. The CDR3 totals 13 residues. V lost 7 bases to trimming and J lost 4 bases, with 13 bases between them. CDR3 residues: CASNEWEATEAFF. CDR3 DNA sequence: TGTGCCAGCAACGAGTGGGAAGCCACTGAAGCTTTCTTT.

The rearrangement joins TRBV5-5 to TRBJ2-5, with TRBD2 matching over 9 bases. Trimming removed 0 bases from V and 5 bases from J; junction bases left unmatched: 8. The CDR3 loop spans 16 amino acids. CDR1 is SGHKS, CDR2 YYEKEE, per germline (reference sequence). Written as DNA, the CDR3 is TGTGCCAGCAGCTTGGCCGTCGCGGGGGGGAGGGAGACCCAGTACTTC. As protein: CASSLAVAGGRETQYF.

The V gene is TRBV7-9, the J gene TRBJ1-6; D unclear. The CDR3 spans 15 residues. In germline, CDR1 is SEHNR, CDR2 FQNEAQ (reference sequence). V lost 8 bases, J lost 0 bases, and 11 bases lay in between. The CDR3 DNA reads as TGTGCCAGCCTTCAGTCGAGCTCCTATAATTCACCCCTCCACTTT. Amino acids: CASLQSSSYNSPLHF.

This clonotype has at least ten counts. The chain has TRBV10-3 and TRBJ1-1; TRBD1 might be the D (5 bases). Trimming removed 8 bases from V and 0 bases from J, with 10 bases in between. CDR3 size: 13 residues. CDR1 and CDR2 from the germline V gene are ENHRY and SYGVKD. CDR3 loop: CAIGTGLNTEAFF. CDR3 DNA: TGTGCCATCGGAACAGGCTTGAACACTGAAGCTTTCTTT.

This clonotype was counted many times. The chain uses TRBV15 and TRBJ1-5; 7 nucleotides agree with TRBD1. Germline CDR1 LNHNV, CDR2 YYDKDF (reference sequence). The CDR3 is 15 residues long. J was trimmed by 3 bases and V by 5 bases; bases with no gene match: 7. CDR3 in amino acids: CATSLTGTANQPQHF. For the CDR3, the DNA is TGTGCCACCAGCCTAACCGGGACAGCCAATCAGCCCCAGCATTTT. Looking up the rest from reference TRBV15 and TRBJ1-5 gives the full variable domain: DAMVIQNPRYQVTQFGKPVTLSCSQTLNHNVMYWYQQKSSQAPKLLFHYYDKDFNNEADTPDNFQSRRPNTSFCFLDIRSPGLGDTAMYLCATSLTGTANQPQHFGDGTRLSIL.

A remark on this clonotype: Given a much more abundant clone one base away, this may be a read error. V usage is TRBV28 and J usage is TRBJ2-7, with 11 bases matching TRBD2. The V gene end was trimmed by 7 bases and the J gene end by 2 bases; junction bases not matched to a gene: 7. Germline loops: CDR1 MDHEN, CDR2 SYDVKM. The CDR3 sequence is 15 residues long. CDR3 sequence reads: CASIPSSGRAYEQYF. The CDR3 nucleotides are TGTGCCAGCATCCCAAGTAGCGGGAGGGCCTACGAGCAGTACTTC. The variable domain in full, completed from reference TRBV28 and TRBJ2-7, reads DVKVTQSSRYLVKRTGEKVFLECVQDMDHENMFWYRQDPGLGLRLIYFSYDVKMKEKGDIPEGYSVSREKKERFSLILESASTNQTSMYLCASIPSSGRAYEQYFGPGTRLTVT.

Worth noting for this clonotype: This may stem from a read error, because a much larger clone lies one nucleotide away. The CDR3, as DNA: TGTACCAGCAGCTCCGATCCACTAGCGTCCTACGAGCAGTACTTC. Protein: CTSSSDPLASYEQYF. V is TRBV11-2 and J is TRBJ2-7, with 7 bases that match TRBD2. The CDR3 sequence is 15 residues long. The germline V gene has CDR1 SGHAT and CDR2 FQNNGV. Together with reference TRBV11-2 and TRBJ2-7, the CDR3 gives the full variable domain: EAGVAQSPRYKIIEKRQSVAFWCNPISGHATLYWYQQILGQGPKLLIQFQNNGVVDDSQLPKDRFSAERLKGVDSTLKIQPAKLEDSAVYLCTSSSDPLASYEQYFGPGTRLTVT.

The chain is built from TRBV24-1 and TRBJ2-7, with D uncertain. The length of the CDR3 is 13 residues. The germline V gene encodes CDR1 KGHDR and CDR2 SFDVKD. V lost 3 bases and J lost 1, with 6 bases in between. The CDR3, as DNA: TGTGCCACCAGTGATACGGTTTCCTACGAGCAGTACTTC. Its translation: CATSDTVSYEQYF.

This clonotype was picked up many times. This chain connects TRBV9 to TRBJ2-5, with 9 bases aligning to TRBD2. This CDR3 has 15 amino acids. Germline values: CDR1 SGDLS, CDR2 YYNGEE. V trimming: 0 bases; J trimming: 2 bases; junction bases outside the gene matches: 2. The DNA for the CDR3 is TGTGCCAGCAGCGTAGACCTAGCGGGGCAAGAGACCCAGTACTTC. It yields the protein CASSVDLAGQETQYF.

This chain joins TRBV15 and TRBJ1-6; D not resolved. The CDR3 consists of 10 residues. Per the germline V gene, CDR1 is LNHNV and CDR2 is YYDKDF (reference sequence). V was trimmed by 1 base and J by 13 bases, leaving 2 bases between them. Here the CDR3 reads CATSRGPLHF. DNA of the CDR3: TGTGCCACCAGCAGAGGTCCCCTCCACTTT. Looking up the rest from reference TRBV15 and TRBJ1-6 gives the full variable domain: DAMVIQNPRYQVTQFGKPVTLSCSQTLNHNVMYWYQQKSSQAPKLLFHYYDKDFNNEADTPDNFQSRRPNTSFCFLDIRSPGLGDTAMYLCATSRGPLHFGNGTRLTVT.

This clonotype was seen only once. This rearrangement joins TRBV12-3 or TRBV12-4 to TRBJ2-3, with 7 nucleotides matching TRBD1. Trimming cost V 3 bases and J 8 bases; bases outside gene matches: 8. This CDR3 has 14 residues. This chain's CDR3 is CASSLGRGRGTQYF. CDR3 in DNA: TGTGCCAGCAGTTTGGGCAGGGGGAGAGGTACGCAGTATTTT.

There are many counts of this clonotype. The chain combines TRBV7-9 with TRBJ1-6, with unresolved D. This CDR3 is 16 amino acids long. CDR1 and CDR2 (germline): SEHNR, FQNEAQ (reference sequence). V was cut by 5 bases and J by 9 bases, with 20 bases left in between. The CDR3 loop reads CASSPPPIVAGSPLHF. The CDR3 DNA sequence: TGTGCCAGCAGCCCTCCCCCGATCGTTGCGGGTTCACCCCTCCACTTT.

The chain is built from TRBV2 and TRBJ2-7, with 9 bases identical to TRBD2. Germline V gives CDR1 SNHLY, CDR2 FYNNEI. CDR3 length equals 17 residues. V shed 5 bases and J 3 bases; nucleotides not matched to a gene: 14. CDR3: CASSLTSGGPDHYEQYF. Written as DNA, the CDR3 is TGTGCCAGCAGTTTGACTAGCGGAGGGCCCGACCACTACGAGCAGTACTTC.

In the case of this clonotype: A clone one base away is much larger, so this may be a read error. This sequence joins TRBV24-1 and TRBJ2-2; D possibly corresponds to TRBD1 (6 bases). The CDR3 totals 15 residues. Germline CDR1 reads KGHDR; CDR2 reads SFDVKD. CDR3 sequence reads: CATSALGADTGELLF. CDR3 in DNA: TGTGCCACCAGTGCCCTGGGGGCAGACACCGGGGAGCTGCTTTTT.

Ten or more counts support this clonotype. The chain carries TRBV20-1 and TRBJ1-5, with D unresolved. V lost 3 bases, J lost 3 bases, and 6 bases lay in between. The CDR3 is 12 amino acids. CDR1 DFQATT and CDR2 SNEGSKA come from the germline V gene (reference sequence). This CDR3 reads CSARSTNQPQHF. The CDR3 bases are TGCAGTGCTAGGTCGACCAATCAGCCCCAGCATTTT.

The chain employs TRBV7-3 and TRBJ2-3; TRBD1 aligns across 7 bases. This CDR3 is built from 15 residues. J lost 0 bases, V lost 5 bases, and 5 bases had no gene match. Germline values: CDR1 SGHTA, CDR2 FQGTGA. The CDR3 reads CASSPRDRSTDTQYF. The CDR3 DNA sequence: TGTGCCAGCAGCCCCCGGGACAGAAGCACAGATACGCAGTATTTT.

This clonotype occurred many times. V and J are TRBV7-9 and TRBJ2-7, with TRBD1 matching 7 bases. The V gene end was trimmed by 5 bases and the J gene end by 2 bases; junction bases not matched to a gene: 24. This CDR3 is 20 amino acids long. Germline V gene sequence: CDR1 SEHNR, CDR2 FQNEAQ (reference sequence). The DNA of the CDR3 is TGTGCCAGCAGCCCTACTTATGGAAGTCGGGACAGTGGAACACCCTACGAGCAGTACTTC. Amino acid sequence: CASSPTYGSRDSGTPYEQYF.

There are many counts of this clonotype. This sequence joins TRBV29-1 and TRBJ2-5; 9 nucleotides match TRBD1. The germline V gene has CDR1 SQVTM and CDR2 ANQGSEA. V shed 3 bases, J shed 3 bases, and the junction held 17 bases outside the gene matches. This CDR3 is 18 amino acids long. The CDR3 DNA sequence: TGCAGCGTTGAGCACTTCAGGGGACAGGGAAAATTGGAAGAGACCCAGTACTTC. This translates into CSVEHFRGQGKLEETQYF.

This clonotype was picked up many times. The chain joins TRBV15 to TRBJ2-7; TRBD1 might be the D (5 bases). The CDR3 spans 15 residues. Germline CDR1 reads LNHNV; CDR2 reads YYDKDF (reference sequence). The ends were cut back, 3 bases at V and 4 bases at J, with 16 bases in the middle. The CDR3: CATSRIRAPGYEQYF. The CDR3 coding sequence is TGTGCCACCAGCAGGATCAGGGCGCCCGGTTACGAGCAGTACTTC.